One sample yielded the 18 T cell receptor beta chains listed below, sequenced in a study of blood T cell repertoires in COVID-19. Generated by immunoSEQ multiplex PCR, the TCRdb table keeps only in-frame clones and is missing some. The sample has 100,000 or so clones, about 76% seen once. Material for sequencing was peripheral blood. The receptors were gathered from a woman between 65 and 79 years old with acute or convalescent COVID-19.

V and J are TRBV11-2 and TRBJ2-7; TRBD1 matches at 9 bases. CDR1 and CDR2 (germline): SGHAT, FQNNGV. This CDR3 contains 14 residues. Germline trimming cut 5 bases from V and 5 bases from J; bases unmatched to any gene: 7. CDR3 region: CASSLGGTGNEQYF. In nucleotides, the CDR3 is TGTGCCAGCAGCCTGGGGGGGACAGGGAACGAGCAGTACTTC.

In this sample, this clone turned up a few times. J is TRBJ2-2 and V is TRBV6-2 or TRBV6-3, with TRBD2 matching 8 bases. V trimming: 2 bases; J trimming: 3 bases; junction bases outside the gene matches: 5. The CDR3 totals 16 residues. Germline V CDR1 and CDR2: MNHEY, SVGEGT. The CDR3 reads CASSYSGGVDTGELFF. The CDR3 nucleotides are TGTGCCAGCAGTTACAGCGGGGGCGTCGACACCGGGGAGCTGTTTTTT.

This clone appeared a few times. The CDR3 DNA reads TGCGCCAGCAGCCCGGACTGGACAGGATCACCCCTCCACTTT. This encodes CASSPDWTGSPLHF. V and J are TRBV5-1 and TRBJ1-6, with 7 bases that match TRBD1. CDR3 length: 14 amino acids. J gave up 10 bases and V 4 bases, and 8 bases lay outside the gene matches. Per germline, CDR1 SGHRS and CDR2 YFSETQ. Combining the CDR3 with reference TRBV5-1 and TRBJ1-6 gives the whole variable domain KAGVTQTPRYLIKTRGQQVTLSCSPISGHRSVSWYQQTPGQGLQFLFEYFSETQRNKGNFPGRFSGRQFSNSRSEMNVSTLELGDSALYLCASSPDWTGSPLHFGNGTRLTVT.

The chain carries TRBV21-1 and TRBJ1-4; TRBD1, the D gene given by the table, was not confirmed from the DNA. TRBV21-1 is deemed a pseudogene. The CDR3 length is 16 residues. The CDR3 nucleotides are TGTGCCAGCAGCAAAGGTCAGGGTTTGGGGAATGAAAAACTGTTTTTT. This gives the protein CASSKGQGLGNEKLFF.

The genes are TRBV2 and TRBJ1-2; D might be TRBD1 (6 bases). Trimming shortened V by 7 bases and J by 2 bases, and 11 bases separated the two germline ends. This CDR3 contains 13 residues. CDR1 and CDR2 from the germline V gene are SNHLY and FYNNEI. The CDR3 coding sequence is TGTGCCAGCAATCCGGGGACAAACTATGGCTACACCTTC. Its translation: CASNPGTNYGYTF. Supplemented by reference TRBV2 and TRBJ1-2, the full variable domain reads EPEVTQTPSHQVTQMGQEVILRCVPISNHLYFYWYRQILGQKVEFLVSFYNNEISEKSEIFDDQFSVERPDGSNFTLKIRSTKLEDSAMYFCASNPGTNYGYTFGSGTRLTVV.

This clone was seen a handful of times. The chain recombines TRBV7-6 with TRBJ1-1, with D hard to call. The V gene lost 5 bases and the J gene lost 5 bases, with 18 bases spanning the gap. The germline V gene encodes CDR1 SGHVS and CDR2 FNYEAQ. This CDR3 has 15 amino acids. Here the CDR3 reads CASSPTTAAGTEAFF. DNA of the CDR3: TGTGCCAGCAGCCCCACAACGGCCGCGGGGACTGAAGCTTTCTTT.

The rearrangement joins TRBV4-2 to TRBJ2-6; 14 bases line up with TRBD2. Germline V CDR1 and CDR2: LGHNA, YNFKEQ. After removal of 1 base from V and 3 bases from J, the junction contained 5 bases not matched to a gene. This CDR3 is 19 amino acids long. DNA for the CDR3: TGTGCCAGCAGCCAAGGCCCGACTAGCGGGGGGGTTGGGGCCAACGTCCTGACTTTC. Translation: CASSQGPTSGGVGANVLTF.

J is TRBJ2-6 and V is TRBV4-3, with unresolved D. This CDR3 has 17 residues. Germline V gives CDR1 LGHNA, CDR2 YSLEER. V lost 3 bases and J 1 base, leaving 13 bases between the germline ends. The CDR3 reads CASSQRPILSGANVLTF. As DNA, the CDR3 is TGCGCCAGCAGCCAGAGGCCGATCCTTTCTGGGGCCAACGTCCTGACTTTC.

The rearrangement links TRBV10-2 to TRBJ1-1; D gene uncertain. V lost 3 bases and J 1 base, leaving 6 bases between the germline ends. This CDR3 region has 13 residues. Germline CDR1 is WSHSY and CDR2 is SAAADI. This CDR3 is CASSDYRNTEAFF. DNA of the CDR3: TGCGCCAGCAGTGATTACAGGAACACTGAAGCTTTCTTT.

V is TRBV3-1 (or the pseudogene TRBV3-2) and J is TRBJ1-2; possibly TRBD1 for D (6 bases). The germline V gene has CDR1 LGHDT and CDR2 YNNKEL (reference sequence). The length of the CDR3 is 12 residues. Between the trimmed V and J ends, which lost 5 bases and 7 bases, there was a span of 11 bases. The CDR3 is CASSYNRAGYTF. Written as DNA, the CDR3 is TGTGCCAGCAGCTACAACAGGGCTGGCTACACCTTC.

The rearrangement joins TRBV10-3 to TRBJ2-1; tentatively, D is TRBD2 (5 bases). The V and J ends lost 4 bases and 4 bases respectively, with 11 bases between them. Germline values: CDR1 ENHRY, CDR2 SYGVKD. The CDR3 length is 14 residues. As DNA, the CDR3 is TGTGCCATCAGTGGAGGGTTGGGATACAATGAGCAGTTCTTC. This gives the protein CAISGGLGYNEQFF.

CDR3 residues: CAISELGDTGELFF. CDR3 DNA: TGTGCCATCAGTGAGCTAGGGGACACCGGGGAGCTGTTTTTT. The chain combines TRBV10-3 with TRBJ2-2; a weak D match, TRBD1 (5 bases). The CDR3 length is 14 residues. Germline assignment: CDR1 ENHRY and CDR2 SYGVKD. V was shortened by 2 bases and J by 3 bases, with 7 bases between the two germline ends.

The V gene is TRBV11-2, the J gene TRBJ1-1; D perhaps matches TRBD1 (6 bases). CDR1 is SGHAT, CDR2 FQNNGV, per germline. Between the trimmed V and J ends, which lost 5 bases and 10 bases, there was a span of 14 bases. The CDR3 has 12 residues. CDR3 region: CASSRPGARAFF. The CDR3 region has the DNA TGTGCCAGCAGCCGACCAGGGGCCCGAGCTTTCTTT.

The rearrangement links TRBV6-5 to TRBJ2-2; D is possibly TRBD2 (5 bases). The CDR3 runs to 14 residues. Germline CDR1 MNHEY, CDR2 SVGAGI. The V end was cut by 6 bases, the J end by 5 bases, with 13 bases between. CDR3 DNA sequence: TGTGCCAGCAGGGTAGGGTGGGAGACCGGGGAGCTGTTTTTT. Encoded protein: CASRVGWETGELFF.

The genes are TRBV5-1 and TRBJ2-7; 10 bases map to TRBD2. CDR1 is SGHRS and CDR2 is YFSETQ in the germline V gene. This CDR3 has 13 residues. Trimming took 6 bases from V and 7 from J; bases not matched to a gene: 7. Here the CDR3 DNA reads TGCGCCAGCAAAGATAGCGGGGGGTATGAGCAGTACTTC. Amino acids: CASKDSGGYEQYF.

This clone was counted a few times. The chain combines TRBV5-1 with TRBJ1-5; 9 bases fit TRBD1. CDR3 length: 17 amino acids. Trimming removed 0 bases from V and 5 bases from J; junction bases left unmatched: 9. Germline loops: CDR1 SGHRS, CDR2 YFSETQ. This CDR3 is CASSLAHRGPPHQPQHF. The CDR3 nucleotides are TGCGCCAGCAGCTTGGCCCACAGGGGGCCTCCCCATCAGCCCCAGCATTTT.

The chain joins TRBV19 to TRBJ2-7; 7 bases agree with TRBD1. V lost 6 bases to trimming and J lost 1 base; unmatched junction nucleotides: 6. The CDR3 sequence is 14 residues long. The germline gives CDR1 LNHDA, CDR2 SQIVND (reference sequence). The CDR3 region is CASSPPGQSYEQYF. The DNA of the CDR3 is TGTGCCAGTAGCCCACCGGGACAGTCCTACGAGCAGTACTTC.

This chain uses TRBV2 with TRBJ2-2, with D maybe TRBD1 (6 bases). The CDR3 is 14 residues long. Trimming pared 6 bases from V and 1 base from J, leaving 9 bases between. Germline V CDR1 and CDR2: SNHLY, FYNNEI. CDR3 in DNA: TGTGCCAGCAGAGGACAGTTGAACACCGGGGAGCTGTTTTTT. It encodes CASRGQLNTGELFF. Based on the CDR3 plus reference TRBV2 and TRBJ2-2, the full variable domain is EPEVTQTPSHQVTQMGQEVILRCVPISNHLYFYWYRQILGQKVEFLVSFYNNEISEKSEIFDDQFSVERPDGSNFTLKIRSTKLEDSAMYFCASRGQLNTGELFFGEGSRLTVL.